This is a list of T cell receptor beta chains from one sample in a study of shared clonotypes between healthy human individuals. Clones were sequenced by immunoSEQ multiplex PCR, and TCRdb holds only the in-frame ones, with some missing. The table includes some 900,000 clones, approximately 80% detected once. Material for sequencing was memory CD4+ T cells sorted from blood. The source is a man aged 18 to 30 in good health. The CDR3 runs from the conserved cysteine through the conserved F or W. D genes are given only for firm matches. For some rows the clone size is stated as once, few or many, or as a class when expanded; others skip it.

D,V,J,size,length,DNA,CDR3
NA,TRBV1,TRBJ2-5,NA,13,TGCACCAGCAGCCGCTCGGGGAAAGAGACCCAGTACTTC,CTSSRSGKETQYF
TRBD2,TRBV2,TRBJ2-1,NA,15,TGTGCCAGCAGGAGACTAGCGGGGATGAACAATGAGCAGTTCTTC,CASRRLAGMNNEQFF
TRBD1,TRBV5-1,TRBJ1-1,once,13,TGCGCCAGCAGCTCCGAGGGGGCGCAGGGAGCTTTCTTT,CASSSEGAQGAFF
NA,TRBV5-4,TRBJ2-4,once,16,TGTGCCAGCAGCTTTAGACTAGAAGGGGGAATAAACATTCAGTACTTC,CASSFRLEGGINIQYF
NA,TRBV9,TRBJ1-2,NA,13,TGTGCCAGCAGCGGACTACAGGGCAATGGCTACACCTTC,CASSGLQGNGYTF
NA,TRBV2,TRBJ2-7,NA,13,TGTGCCAGCGTCCCTACAGGGACCCACGAGCAGTACTTC,CASVPTGTHEQYF
NA,TRBV30,TRBJ2-7,NA,12,TGTGCCTTTGACCGAGAAGGCTACGAGCAGTACTTC,CAFDREGYEQYF
NA,TRBV5-1,TRBJ1-1,many,17,TGCGCCAGCAGCTTGGCCGCAGGGCGGATGGTGAACACTGAAGCTTTCTTT,CASSLAAGRMVNTEAFF
TRBD2,TRBV15,TRBJ2-1,NA,16,TGTGCCACCAGCAGAGATGGGGCGGGAGCTGGTAATGAGCAGTTCTTC,CATSRDGAGAGNEQFF
TRBD2,TRBV28,TRBJ2-3,NA,15,TGTGCCAGCAGATTTGGGGGGACTAGGAGCGATACGCAGTATTTT,CASRFGGTRSDTQYF
NA,TRBV6-6,TRBJ1-5,NA,15,TGTGCCAGCGGGCTGGGCACCTTAAGCAATCAGCCCCAGCATTTT,CASGLGTLSNQPQHF
TRBD2,TRBV9,TRBJ2-1,NA,17,TGTGCCAGCAGCGTAGTCCCGGGACTAGCGGGAGAGGATGAGCAGTTCTTC,CASSVVPGLAGEDEQFF
NA,TRBV5-1,TRBJ2-3,NA,17,TGCGCCAGCAGCTTGGGGGACGGACAGCCAAGCACAGATACGCAGTATTTT,CASSLGDGQPSTDTQYF
TRBD2,TRBV5-4,TRBJ2-5,NA,18,TGTGCCAGCAGCACACTGACTAGCGGGAGGGCCGCCGGGGAGACCCAGTACTTC,CASSTLTSGRAAGETQYF
TRBD2,TRBV4-1,TRBJ2-5,NA,16,TGCGCCAGCAGCCAAGCTGGCCCGACTAGCGGGGAGACCCAGTACTTC,CASSQAGPTSGETQYF
NA,TRBV5-6,TRBJ1-2,NA,16,TGTGCCAGCAGCTTGGTCCCCCAGCAGGGCCCCCACGGCTACACCTTC,CASSLVPQQGPHGYTF
NA,TRBV19,TRBJ2-1,few,16,TGTGCCAGTAGTATAGGTGGCGGGACAGATCTTGTGAAGCAGTTCTTC,CASSIGGGTDLVKQFF
NA,TRBV9,TRBJ2-7,NA,14,TGTGCCAGCAGCGTAAGTAGCGGCTCCTACGAGCAGTACTTC,CASSVSSGSYEQYF
TRBD1,TRBV2,TRBJ1-2,NA,13,TGTGCCAGCAGTTCCGGGACAGGGGATGGCTACACCTTC,CASSSGTGDGYTF
TRBD1,TRBV19,TRBJ2-7,few,16,TGTGCCAGTAAACGACAGGGCCAGGCGAGCTCCTACGAGCAGTACTTC,CASKRQGQASSYEQYF
TRBD1,TRBV15,TRBJ2-3,NA,16,TGTGCCACCAGCGCAGGGACAGCTTCTAGCACAGATACGCAGTATTTT,CATSAGTASSTDTQYF
TRBD2,TRBV30,TRBJ2-7,NA,13,TGTGCCTCCTTCGCCGGGACTAGCACCGAGCAGTACTTC,CASFAGTSTEQYF
TRBD2,TRBV14,TRBJ2-7,NA,15,TGTGCCAGCAGCACCCGGGGGGAGTGGGCCCACGAGCAGTACTTC,CASSTRGEWAHEQYF
TRBD2,TRBV10-1,TRBJ2-3,NA,16,TGCGCCAGCAGCCCCTTAGCGGGAGCTGGGTCAGATACGCAGTATTTT,CASSPLAGAGSDTQYF
NA,TRBV27,TRBJ1-4,few,14,TGTGCCAGCAGTCCAGGGACACGCAATGAAAAACTGTTTTTT,CASSPGTRNEKLFF
NA,TRBV5-1,TRBJ2-2,NA,14,TGCGCCAGCAGCCTGGACGGGGTCGGCGGGGAGCTGTTTTTT,CASSLDGVGGELFF
TRBD1,TRBV28,TRBJ1-6,NA,15,TGTGCCAGCAGCCCAGGACAGGGGTATAATTCACCCCTCCACTTT,CASSPGQGYNSPLHF
NA,TRBV20-1,TRBJ2-7,NA,11,TGCAGTGCTAGTCCGGGCTACGAGCAGTACTTC,CSASPGYEQYF
NA,TRBV12-5,TRBJ2-2,NA,13,TGTGCTAGTGGTTCGTACGGGTCCGGGGAGCTGTTTTTT,CASGSYGSGELFF
NA,TRBV19,TRBJ2-5,NA,13,TGTGCCAGTAGTATTGGGCCAGCCCTAGTCCAGTACTTC,CASSIGPALVQYF
NA,TRBV4-3,TRBJ1-2,NA,16,TGCGCCAGCAGCCAAGATGACGGCCGGCCTAACTATGGCTACACCTTC,CASSQDDGRPNYGYTF
NA,TRBV2,TRBJ2-7,NA,11,TGTGCCAGCAGTACAGGCTACGAGCAGTACTTC,CASSTGYEQYF
NA,TRBV30,TRBJ1-5,few,14,TGTGCCTGGAGCCCGGGGAGGGATTATCAGCCCCAGCATTTT,CAWSPGRDYQPQHF
TRBD1,TRBV7-9,TRBJ1-4,NA,14,TGTGCCAGCAGCCCAGGGACAGGGGGTGAAAAACTGTTTTTT,CASSPGTGGEKLFF
TRBD1,TRBV27,TRBJ2-7,NA,15,TGTGCCAGCAGTTTAGGACAGGGCATTACTAACGAGCAGTACTTC,CASSLGQGITNEQYF
NA,TRBV28,TRBJ1-6,once,16,TGTGCCAGCAGGGGTAAAAATTTCAGACAGATTTCACCCCTCCACTTT,CASRGKNFRQISPLHF
NA,TRBV28,TRBJ2-3,NA,13,TGTGCCAGCAGTTCGGATAGCACAGATACGCAGTATTTT,CASSSDSTDTQYF
NA,TRBV15,TRBJ2-7,few,13,TGTGCCACCAGGGGGTGGAGAGGCCACGAGCAGTACTTC,CATRGWRGHEQYF
NA,TRBV7-9,TRBJ1-4,NA,14,TGTGCCAGCAGCTCGGGGGGTTCAAATGAAAAACTGTTTTTT,CASSSGGSNEKLFF
NA,TRBV28,TRBJ2-7,NA,13,TGTGCCAGCAGTTTCCGGGGGCGGGGCGAGCAGTACTTC,CASSFRGRGEQYF
TRBD2,TRBV6-6,TRBJ2-2,many,13,TGTGCCACGACTAGCGGGAACACCGGGGAGCTGTTTTTT,CATTSGNTGELFF
NA,TRBV30,TRBJ2-3,few,12,TGTGCCTGGAGTACCCGCTCAGATACGCAGTATTTT,CAWSTRSDTQYF
NA,TRBV5-1,TRBJ1-1,few,14,TGCGCCAGCAGCTTGAATCAGGGGAACACTGAAGCTTTCTTT,CASSLNQGNTEAFF
NA,TRBV2,TRBJ2-7,few,14,TGTGCCAGTGGGGGGACAGCGGCAGTTTACGAGCAGTACTTC,CASGGTAAVYEQYF
NA,TRBV30,TRBJ2-5,NA,15,TGTGCCTGGAGTGATCCGGGGGCTTCCGGAGAGACCCAGTACTTC,CAWSDPGASGETQYF